This T cell receptor beta chain was sequenced in a study of CD8+ T cells in alopecia areata. For the study at large: Twice daily, treated patients received 5 to 10 mg of oral tofacitinib. Study results and limitations: Under tofacitinib, fewer expanded CD8+ clones appeared among the top 100 scalp clones. Many expanded lesional clones persisted in scalp and blood during tofacitinib.

As to this clone: Its antigen is still unknown.

It was cDNA, reverse transcribed from extracted RNA, that served as the sequencing template. Profiling relied on immunoSEQ multiplex PCR, and the TCRdb table lists in-frame clones only, not all of them. The table lists 150,000 to 200,000 clones, about three fifths of them singletons. Treatment of the sample: oral pan-JAK inhibitor, 5-10 mg twice daily. Germline CDR1 and CDR2: MNHNS and SASEGT. The CDR3 extends over 14 amino acids. The V end was cut by 3 bases, the J end by 7 bases, with 15 bases between. V is TRBV6-1 and J is TRBJ1-2; weak D call: TRBD1 (6 bases). This receptor was identified in a human donor with alopecia areata. Specimen: CD4+ T cells sorted from blood, collected at week 4, from a patient treated with tofacitinib. The CDR3 sequence: CASSESPGHGGYTF. The CDR3 nucleotides read TGTGCCAGCAGTGAGAGTCCGGGACACGGTGGCTACACCTTC.